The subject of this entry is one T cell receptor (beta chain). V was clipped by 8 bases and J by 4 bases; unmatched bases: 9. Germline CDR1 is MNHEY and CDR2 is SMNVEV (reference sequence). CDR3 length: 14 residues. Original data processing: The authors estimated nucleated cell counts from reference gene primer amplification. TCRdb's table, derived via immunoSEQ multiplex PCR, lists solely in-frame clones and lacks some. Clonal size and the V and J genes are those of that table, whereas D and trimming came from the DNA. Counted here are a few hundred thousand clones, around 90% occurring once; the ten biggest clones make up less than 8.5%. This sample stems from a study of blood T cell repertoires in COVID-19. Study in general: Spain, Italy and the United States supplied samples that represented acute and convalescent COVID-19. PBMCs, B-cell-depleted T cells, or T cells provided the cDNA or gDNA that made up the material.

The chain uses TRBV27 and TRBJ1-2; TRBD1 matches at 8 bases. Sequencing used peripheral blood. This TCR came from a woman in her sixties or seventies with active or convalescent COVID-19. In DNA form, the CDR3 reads TGTGCCAGCCATAGACAGGGGACCTTCTATGGCTACACCTTC. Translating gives CASHRQGTFYGYTF.